This T cell receptor beta chain is from a study of OX40 agonist ivuxolimab in advanced cancers. Method: immunoSEQ multiplex PCR; TCRdb's copy keeps in-frame clones and lacks some. Among 70,000 or so clones, 84% were seen once, and the ten largest hold around 0.78%. Germline V gene data show CDR1 as SNHLY and CDR2 as FYNNEI. V lost 1 base and J lost 4, with 11 bases in between. CDR3 length: 14 residues. The material sequenced was CD4+ or CD8+ T cells sorted from blood, taken in a trial of the OX40 agonist ivuxolimab. This chain uses TRBV2 with TRBJ2-7; a weak D match, TRBD1 (6 bases). The TCR comes from an adult with an advanced solid tumor such as melanoma, head and neck, liver or kidney cancer. The CDR3 loop is CASSEGGLVYEQYF. DNA for the CDR3: TGTGCCAGCAGTGAAGGGGGGCTAGTTTACGAGCAGTACTTC.